The 10 T cell receptor beta chains below all came from one sample that was sequenced in a study of T cells in Graves' hyperthyroidism and ophthalmopathy. RNA transcripts gave rise to amplified TCR beta CDR3 regions. HTBI primers drove first-round RT-PCR of the TCR CDR3. TCRdb fed the multiplex PCR reads into MiXCR, producing one record per CDR3 protein. The data show under 700,000 distinct CDR3 sequences, roughly a sixth seen once. What was sequenced was blood. These receptors were obtained from a woman in her late teens or twenties with Graves' hyperthyroidism.

This chain uses TRBV7-2 with TRBJ2-1; D is uncertain. Germline V gene sequence: CDR1 SGHTA, CDR2 FQGNSA. The CDR3 has 16 residues. Between the trimmed V and J ends, which lost 1 base and 5 bases, there was a span of 15 bases. CDR3 coding DNA: TGTGCCAGCAGCTTAGTTATCGAAGGAGCGAACAATGAGCAGTTCTTC. Translating gives CASSLVIEGANNEQFF.

This clonotype came up many times. The chain employs TRBV24-1 and TRBJ2-1; 7 bases map to TRBD1. V was pared by 1 base and J by 8 bases, with 10 bases of the junction left unmatched. The length of the CDR3 is 16 residues. Germline loops: CDR1 KGHDR, CDR2 SFDVKD. The CDR3 is CATSDLDRAMRDEQFF. CDR3 bases: TGTGCCACCAGTGATTTAGACAGGGCGATGAGAGATGAGCAGTTCTTC.

There are many counts of this clonotype. This chain links TRBV7-9 with TRBJ1-2, with 8 bases aligning to TRBD1. CDR3 size: 18 residues. Germline V gene lookup returns CDR1 SEHNR and CDR2 FQNEAQ (reference sequence). After removal of 3 bases from V and 0 bases from J, the junction contained 12 bases not matched to a gene. CDR3 sequence: CASSFSHPGQAANYGYTF. CDR3 nucleotides: TGTGCCAGCAGCTTCTCTCATCCGGGACAGGCAGCTAACTATGGCTACACCTTC.

The chain combines TRBV27 with TRBJ1-2; 10 bases align to TRBD1. The CDR3 sequence is 14 residues long. Germline CDR1 MNHEY, CDR2 SMNVEV (reference sequence). V was clipped by 2 bases and J by 8 bases; unmatched bases: 5. The CDR3 spells CASSLGGTGEGYTF. CDR3 DNA: TGTGCCAGCAGTTTAGGCGGGACAGGGGAAGGCTACACCTTC.

Notes on this clonotype: Being one base from a much bigger clone, this may be a read error. The chain employs TRBV5-5 and TRBJ1-1; no reliable D call. Germline V gene data show CDR1 as SGHKS and CDR2 as YYEKEE (reference sequence). This CDR3 comprises 14 residues. Trimming shortened V by 0 bases and J by 6 bases, and 12 bases separated the two germline ends. CDR3 region: CASSLGTVLPEAFF. The CDR3 DNA sequence: TGTGCCAGCAGCTTGGGGACGGTGCTCCCTGAAGCTTTCTTT.

Worth noting for this clonotype: One base away lies a much larger clone, so this may be a sequencing read error. The rearrangement links TRBV20-1 to TRBJ2-6, with 10 positions matching TRBD1. Germline CDR1 is DFQATT and CDR2 is SNEGSKA (reference sequence). The CDR3 totals 17 residues. CDR3 region: CSARAGDRGRGANVQTF. CDR3 DNA: TGCAGTGCTAGAGCAGGGGACAGGGGACGTGGGGCCAACGTCCAGACTTTC.

This clonotype was picked up a small number of times. The V and J genes are TRBV15 and TRBJ2-3, with D unclear. The germline gives CDR1 LNHNV, CDR2 YYDKDF (reference sequence). The ends were cut back, 0 bases at V and 0 bases at J, with 7 bases in the middle. The CDR3 totals 15 residues. CDR3 nucleotides: TGTGCCACCAGCAGAGATCAAGGCAGCACAGATACGCAGTATTTT. It yields the protein CATSRDQGSTDTQYF.

This clonotype was observed a few times. The V and J genes are TRBV3-1 and TRBJ2-3; D gene ambiguous. CDR3 length: 15 amino acids. The V end lost 3 bases, the J end lost 2 bases, and 12 bases lay between the germline ends. The germline V gene encodes CDR1 LGHDT and CDR2 YNNKEL (reference sequence). The CDR3 nucleotides read TGTGCCAGCAGCCACCGCGGATTGTACACAGATACGCAGTATTTT. Translating it yields CASSHRGLYTDTQYF.

This clonotype was detected only a few times. The chain joins TRBV20-1 to TRBJ2-3; 9 bases map to TRBD1. V shed 8 bases, J shed 2 bases, and the junction held 11 bases outside the gene matches. The CDR3 length is 15 residues. The V gene's germline CDR1 is DFQATT and CDR2 SNEGSKA (reference sequence). CDR3 protein: CSSPGQGFITDTQYF. The CDR3 DNA reads as TGCAGTTCACCGGGACAGGGCTTTATCACAGATACGCAGTATTTT.

This sequence joins TRBV18 and TRBJ2-3, with D tentatively TRBD1 (5 bases). Trimming stripped 6 bases from V and 3 bases from J, with 16 bases between. The CDR3 spans 15 residues. Germline V gene lookup returns CDR1 KGHSH and CDR2 LQKENI. Written as DNA, the CDR3 is TGTGCCAGCTCCCTTTCCATTTCAGGGACAGATACGCAGTATTTT. It is translated as CASSLSISGTDTQYF.